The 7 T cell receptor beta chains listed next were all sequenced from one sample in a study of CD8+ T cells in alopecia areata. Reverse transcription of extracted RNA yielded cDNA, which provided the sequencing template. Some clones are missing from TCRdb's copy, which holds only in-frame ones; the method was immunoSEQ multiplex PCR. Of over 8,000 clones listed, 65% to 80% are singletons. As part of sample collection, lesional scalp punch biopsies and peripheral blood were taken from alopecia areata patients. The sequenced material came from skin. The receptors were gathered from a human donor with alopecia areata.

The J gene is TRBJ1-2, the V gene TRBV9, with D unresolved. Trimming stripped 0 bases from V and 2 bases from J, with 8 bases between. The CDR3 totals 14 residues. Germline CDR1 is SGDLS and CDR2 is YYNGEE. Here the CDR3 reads CASSVGATNYGYTF. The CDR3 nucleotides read TGTGCCAGCAGCGTAGGGGCCACGAACTATGGCTACACCTTC. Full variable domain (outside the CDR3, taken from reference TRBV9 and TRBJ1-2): DSGVTQTPKHLITATGQRVTLRCSPRSGDLSVYWYQQSLDQGLQFLIQYYNGEERAKGNILERFSAQQFPDLHSELNLSSLELGDSALYFCASSVGATNYGYTFGSGTRLTVV.

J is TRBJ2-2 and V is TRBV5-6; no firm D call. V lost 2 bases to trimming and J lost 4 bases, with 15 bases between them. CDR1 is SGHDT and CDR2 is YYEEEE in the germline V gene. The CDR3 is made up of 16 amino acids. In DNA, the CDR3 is TGTGCCAGCAGCTTCGACCAAACCATCGTCACCGGGGAGCTGTTTTTT. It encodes CASSFDQTIVTGELFF.

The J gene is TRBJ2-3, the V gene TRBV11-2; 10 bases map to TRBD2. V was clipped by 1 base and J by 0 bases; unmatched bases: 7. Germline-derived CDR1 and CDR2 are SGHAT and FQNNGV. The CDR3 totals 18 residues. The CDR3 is CASSLVVSSGGSTDTQYF. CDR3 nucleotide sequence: TGTGCCAGCAGCTTAGTTGTGTCTAGCGGGGGAAGCACAGATACGCAGTATTTT.

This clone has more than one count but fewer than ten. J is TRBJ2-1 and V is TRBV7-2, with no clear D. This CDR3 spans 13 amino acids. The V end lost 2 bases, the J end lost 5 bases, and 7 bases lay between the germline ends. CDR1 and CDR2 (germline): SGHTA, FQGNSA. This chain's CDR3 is CASSLTPDNEQFF. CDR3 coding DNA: TGTGCCAGCAGCTTAACACCTGACAATGAGCAGTTCTTC.

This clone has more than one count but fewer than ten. The CDR3 protein is CASSLGVSSYEQYF. In DNA, the CDR3 is TGTGCCAGCAGTTTAGGGGTTTCATCCTACGAGCAGTACTTC. The rearrangement links TRBV27 to TRBJ2-7; no reliable D call. The ends were cut back, 2 bases at V and 1 base at J, with 9 bases in the middle. Germline loops: CDR1 MNHEY, CDR2 SMNVEV (reference sequence). The CDR3 contains 14 residues.

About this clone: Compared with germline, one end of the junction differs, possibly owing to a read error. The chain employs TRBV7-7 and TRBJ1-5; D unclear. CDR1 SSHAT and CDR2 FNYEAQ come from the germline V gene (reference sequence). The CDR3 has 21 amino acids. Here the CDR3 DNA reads TGTGCTAGCAGCTCGACGGTGGAGGCCAGAGTCCCACTGTGTAGCAATCAGCCCCAGCATTTT. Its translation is CASSSTVEARVPLCSNQPQHF.

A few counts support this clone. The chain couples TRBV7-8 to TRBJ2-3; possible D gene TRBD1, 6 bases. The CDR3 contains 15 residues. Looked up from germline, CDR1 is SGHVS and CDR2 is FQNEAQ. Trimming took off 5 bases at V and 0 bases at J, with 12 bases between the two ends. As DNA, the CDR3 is TGTGCCAGCAGCCCCTGGACAGATAGCACAGATACGCAGTATTTT. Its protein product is CASSPWTDSTDTQYF. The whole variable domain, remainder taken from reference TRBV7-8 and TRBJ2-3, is GAGVSQSPRYKVAKRGQDVALRCDPISGHVSLFWYQQALGQGPEFLTYFQNEAQLDKSGLPSDRFFAERPEGSVSTLKIQRTQQEDSAVYLCASSPWTDSTDTQYFGPGTRLTVL.